A single sample gave rise to the 19 T cell receptor beta chains below, sequenced in a study of blood T cell repertoires in COVID-19. Profiling relied on immunoSEQ multiplex PCR, and the TCRdb table lists in-frame clones only, not all of them. The table has around 15,000 clones, about 80% seen once. What was sequenced was peripheral blood. The origin of the receptors is a woman in her sixties or seventies with active COVID-19.

The genes are TRBV2 and TRBJ2-7; D is possibly TRBD1 (7 bases). This CDR3 region has 13 residues. Germline V gene data show CDR1 as SNHLY and CDR2 as FYNNEI. V lost 2 bases and J 9 bases, leaving 14 bases between the germline ends. CDR3 nucleotides: TGTGCCAGCAGTGAAAAAGGAGGGGGCGCGCAGTACTTC. Protein: CASSEKGGGAQYF.

The chain combines TRBV7-9 with TRBJ1-3; 8 positions match TRBD1. The CDR3 runs to 16 residues. CDR1 is SEHNR, CDR2 FQNEAQ, per germline (reference sequence). Trimming took 5 bases from V and 2 from J; bases not matched to a gene: 8. CDR3 nucleotides: TGTGCCAGCAGCCCCCAGGGGGCAGAAGCTGGAAACACCATATATTTT. It translates to CASSPQGAEAGNTIYF.

The CDR3 loop is CASMSQGVGGELFF. DNA for the CDR3: TGTGCCAGTATGTCACAGGGGGTAGGCGGGGAGCTGTTTTTT. This rearrangement joins TRBV19 to TRBJ2-2; 8 nucleotides match TRBD1. This CDR3 region has 14 residues. The germline gives CDR1 LNHDA, CDR2 SQIVND (reference sequence). Germline trimming cut 7 bases from V and 7 bases from J; bases unmatched to any gene: 8.

The chain employs TRBV2 and TRBJ2-7; D unresolved. CDR3 length: 11 amino acids. Germline loops: CDR1 SNHLY, CDR2 FYNNEI. Trimming removed 3 bases from V and 4 bases from J, with 4 bases in between. This CDR3 reads CASSDRYEQYF. CDR3 nucleotides: TGTGCCAGCAGTGATCGGTACGAGCAGTACTTC.

The gene calls are TRBV4-2 and TRBJ1-3; 9 nucleotides align to TRBD1. The V gene end was trimmed by 0 bases and the J gene end by 5 bases; junction bases not matched to a gene: 11. CDR3 length: 18 amino acids. Germline assignment: CDR1 LGHNA and CDR2 YNFKEQ. The CDR3, as DNA: TGTGCCAGCAGCCAAGATCTAACAAGGGGACAGGGACGAAACACCATATATTTT. This gives the protein CASSQDLTRGQGRNTIYF.

V and J are TRBV9 and TRBJ2-1; D may be TRBD2 (6 bases). V lost 1 base, J lost 4 bases, and 12 bases lay in between. The CDR3 totals 15 residues. Germline CDR1 is SGDLS and CDR2 is YYNGEE. CDR3 sequence (DNA): TGTGCCAGCAGCGTACAGGAGGGGACGTACAATGAGCAGTTCTTC. Amino acid sequence: CASSVQEGTYNEQFF.

The chain recombines TRBV5-1 with TRBJ2-7, with 11 bases fitting TRBD1. CDR3 length equals 15 residues. From germline, CDR1 is SGHRS and CDR2 YFSETQ. V dropped 3 bases and J dropped 4; count of bases not matched to a gene: 6. The CDR3 sequence: CASSWGQGVLYEQYF. Here the CDR3 DNA reads TGCGCCAGCAGCTGGGGACAGGGGGTCCTATACGAGCAGTACTTC.

The chain links TRBV7-2 to TRBJ1-1; a weak D match, TRBD1 (5 bases). V lost 3 bases to trimming and J lost 1 base, with 15 bases between them. Per the germline V gene, CDR1 is SGHTA and CDR2 is FQGNSA. The CDR3 spans 16 residues. CDR3 sequence reads: CASSLAPGGKNTEAFF. CDR3 DNA: TGTGCCAGCAGCTTGGCCCCCGGGGGAAAGAACACTGAAGCTTTCTTT.

J is TRBJ2-1 and V is TRBV3-1 (or the pseudogene TRBV3-2), with 9 bases matching TRBD2. Germline V CDR1 and CDR2: LGHDT, YNNKEL (reference sequence). The CDR3 has 17 amino acids. V was pared by 5 bases and J by 7 bases, with 15 bases of the junction left unmatched. The CDR3 sequence: CASSWARGSGSKNEQFF. In DNA, the CDR3 is TGTGCCAGCAGCTGGGCCCGGGGTAGCGGGAGTAAAAATGAGCAGTTCTTC.

The rearrangement links TRBV5-5 to TRBJ2-1; 7 bases are a match to TRBD2. The trim removed 4 bases at V and 6 bases at J, leaving 19 bases unmatched. This CDR3 comprises 18 residues. Germline-derived CDR1 and CDR2 are SGHKS and YYEKEE (reference sequence). Here the CDR3 DNA reads TGTGCCAGCAGCCCCCGAGAGGAACTAGCGATCCCCGGCAATGAGCAGTTCTTC. It encodes CASSPREELAIPGNEQFF. The full variable domain, in which reference TRBV5-5 and TRBJ2-1 provide the parts outside the CDR3, is DAGVTQSPTHLIKTRGQQVTLRCSPISGHKSVSWYQQVLGQGPQFIFQYYEKEERGRGNFPDRFSARQFPNYSSELNVNALLLGDSALYLCASSPREELAIPGNEQFFGPGTRLTVL.

The chain links TRBV6-1 to TRBJ2-5; 12 bases align to TRBD2. Trimming removed 3 bases from V and 4 bases from J; junction bases left unmatched: 12. CDR3 length: 18 residues. Germline V gene lookup returns CDR1 MNHNS and CDR2 SASEGT. In nucleotides, the CDR3 is TGTGCCAGCAGTGAGGTCGGGGCTAGCGGGAGGGCCCGAGAGACCCAGTACTTC. It is translated as CASSEVGASGRARETQYF.

This clone has only one observation. One end of the junction does not line up with germline, which may come from a read error. The chain uses TRBV7-7 and TRBJ2-5; 8 bases are shared with TRBD2. Germline V CDR1 and CDR2: SSHAT, FNYEAQ (reference sequence). The CDR3 runs to 14 residues. CDR3 in DNA: TGTGCTAGCAGCACGGGGGGGGTTCAAGAGACCCAGTACTTC. Translation: CASSTGGVQETQYF.

V usage is TRBV3-1 (or the pseudogene TRBV3-2) and J usage is TRBJ1-4, with 8 nucleotides matching TRBD1. The trim removed 0 bases at V and 8 bases at J, leaving 11 bases unmatched. There are 17 residues in the CDR3. CDR1 is LGHDT, CDR2 YNNKEL, per germline (reference sequence). The CDR3 region has the DNA TGTGCCAGCAGCCAAGATACGTCCGGGACAGGTCGAGAAAAACTGTTTTTT. It specifies CASSQDTSGTGREKLFF.

This sequence joins TRBV11-2 and TRBJ1-2; a possible D gene is TRBD1 (5 bases). The V gene lost 4 bases and the J gene lost 4 bases, with 16 bases spanning the gap. In germline, CDR1 is SGHAT, CDR2 FQNNGV. The CDR3 totals 15 residues. The CDR3: CASSSRPGWAYGYTF. In DNA form, the CDR3 reads TGTGCCAGCAGCTCGAGGCCAGGGTGGGCCTATGGCTACACCTTC. The full variable domain, completed using reference TRBV11-2 and TRBJ1-2, is EAGVAQSPRYKIIEKRQSVAFWCNPISGHATLYWYQQILGQGPKLLIQFQNNGVVDDSQLPKDRFSAERLKGVDSTLKIQPAKLEDSAVYLCASSSRPGWAYGYTFGSGTRLTVV.

The CDR3 nucleotides read TGTGCCAGTAGTATAAAGGCAGGGACAAGCAATCAGCCCCAGCATTTT. Translation: CASSIKAGTSNQPQHF. The rearrangement links TRBV19 to TRBJ1-5, with a possible D match to TRBD1 (6 bases). This CDR3 is built from 16 residues. Germline CDR1 is LNHDA and CDR2 is SQIVND (reference sequence). V was trimmed by 2 bases and J by 1 base, leaving 12 bases between them.

The V call is TRBV6-5, the J call TRBJ2-6; D call uncertain. Germline CDR1 reads MNHEY; CDR2 reads SVGAGI. The CDR3 is 15 residues long. V lost 4 bases to trimming and J lost 1 base, with 8 bases between them. Written as DNA, the CDR3 is TGTGCCAGCAGTTCCGGGTGGTCTGGGGCCAACGTCCTGACTTTC. It translates to CASSSGWSGANVLTF.

The rearrangement uses TRBV2 and TRBJ1-2; D unresolved. CDR1 and CDR2 (germline): SNHLY, FYNNEI. CDR3 size: 13 residues. Trimming took 6 bases from V and 0 from J, leaving 8 bases between them. The CDR3 DNA is TGTGCCAGCAGCGAAAGAGCTAACTATGGCTACACCTTC. Translation gives CASSERANYGYTF.

This rearrangement joins TRBV5-4 to TRBJ1-1; D gene uncertain. CDR3 length: 14 residues. Trimming stripped 3 bases from V and 1 base from J, with 10 bases between. Germline-derived CDR1 and CDR2 are SGHNT and YYREEE (reference sequence). In nucleotides, the CDR3 is TGTGCCAGCAGCTCCCAAGTACAGAACACTGAAGCTTTCTTT. This sequence encodes CASSSQVQNTEAFF.

This chain uses TRBV4-3 with TRBJ2-1; TRBD2 is a possible D gene (6 bases). Germline loops: CDR1 LGHNA, CDR2 YSLEER. The germline V and J ends were trimmed by 2 bases and 10 bases, with 12 bases remaining between them. The CDR3 totals 13 residues. In nucleotides, the CDR3 is TGCGCCAGCAGCCAAAGGGGACTTTCCGAGCAGTTCTTC. Residues: CASSQRGLSEQFF.